A single T cell receptor beta chain is shown here with its context. One end of the junction varies from germline; a read error may be responsible. These data come from a study of CD8+CD57+ T cells in acquired aplastic anemia. Using genomic DNA as the template, TCR beta VDJ and CDR3 profiling was carried out. TCRdb re-called the reads through MiXCR, storing one row per CDR3 protein. The sample yields a few hundred thousand distinct CDR3 sequences, about two thirds seen once. The CDR3 loop spans 13 amino acids. Germline-derived CDR1 and CDR2 are SGDLS and YYNGEE. The sequenced sample was sorted CD4+, CD8+, or CD8+CD57+ T cells (not recorded which) from PBMCs. The TCR sequence derives from a human donor in good health, serving as a control. The genes are TRBV9 and TRBJ1-6; TRBD1 is a possible D gene (6 bases). CDR3 nucleotides: TGTGCCAGCAGCGTAGGGACAGAGGAGGCTTTCCTTTTT. Residues: CASSVGTEEAFLF.